The next 24 T cell receptor beta chains were all read from a single sample in a study of OX40 agonist ivuxolimab in advanced cancers. The library was produced with the immunoSEQ multiplex PCR assay. Sourced from immuneACCESS, this table was stored by TCRdb with only in-frame sequences that have V and J called. A share of the clones is absent; for the studies checked, an unresolved V gene accounts for under half, and the remainder has no known explanation. The sample yields about 27,000 clones; approximately 86% were counted once. The ten largest clones represent about 30% of the sample. The sample consisted of CD4+ or CD8+ T cells sorted from blood, taken in a trial of the OX40 agonist ivuxolimab. These receptors were taken from an adult with an advanced solid tumor such as melanoma, head and neck, liver or kidney cancer.

The chain joins TRBV28 to TRBJ1-5; D not resolved. This CDR3 is built from 12 residues. Germline values: CDR1 MDHEN, CDR2 SYDVKM. Deletions cut 2 bases from V and 2 bases from J, with 1 base between. The CDR3 is CASSLGNQPQHF. The CDR3 DNA follows: TGTGCCAGCAGTTTAGGCAATCAGCCCCAGCATTTT. Complete variable domain (other parts from reference TRBV28 and TRBJ1-5): DVKVTQSSRYLVKRTGEKVFLECVQDMDHENMFWYRQDPGLGLRLIYFSYDVKMKEKGDIPEGYSVSREKKERFSLILESASTNQTSMYLCASSLGNQPQHFGDGTRLSIL.

This sequence joins TRBV5-8 and TRBJ2-3, with 7 bases aligning to TRBD1. This CDR3 is built from 17 residues. The J segment lost 0 bases and the V segment lost 2 bases, leaving 9 bases of the junction unmatched. Germline values: CDR1 SGHTS, CDR2 YDEGEE. For the CDR3, the DNA is TGTGCCAGCAGCTTCGGAGGACAGGCCCCTAGCACAGATACGCAGTATTTT. Residues: CASSFGGQAPSTDTQYF.

This clone was counted once. This chain connects TRBV19 to TRBJ2-1; 13 bases map to TRBD2. In germline, CDR1 is LNHDA, CDR2 SQIVND (reference sequence). The CDR3 contains 16 residues. V was clipped by 6 bases and J by 2 bases; unmatched bases: 4. The CDR3 DNA reads as TGTGCCAGTAGAGAACTAGCGGGGGGGCCCTACAATGAGCAGTTCTTC. Its translation: CASRELAGGPYNEQFF. Full variable domain (remainder filled in from reference TRBV19 and TRBJ2-1): DGGITQSPKYLFRKEGQNVTLSCEQNLNHDAMYWYRQDPGQGLRLIYYSQIVNDFQKGDIAEGYSVSREKKESFPLTVTSAQKNPTAFYLCASRELAGGPYNEQFFGPGTRLTVL.

The V gene is TRBV30, the J gene TRBJ2-1; 9 bases agree with TRBD2. The CDR3 is 19 amino acids. CDR1 is GTSNPN and CDR2 is SVGIG in the germline V gene (reference sequence). Germline trimming cut 0 bases from V and 0 bases from J; bases unmatched to any gene: 12. CDR3 nucleotide sequence: TGTGCCTGGAGTGTACCCCCAGCGGGGGGCCCTAGCTCCTACAATGAGCAGTTCTTC. Its translation is CAWSVPPAGGPSSYNEQFF.

This clone has just one count. The V gene is TRBV11-3, the J gene TRBJ2-1; 9 positions agree with TRBD1. The V segment lost 5 bases and the J segment 9 bases; nucleotides outside the gene matches: 5. Germline V gene data show CDR1 as SGHNT and CDR2 as YENEEA. This CDR3 comprises 13 residues. The CDR3 region has the DNA TGTGCCAGCAGCATTACAGGGGGCGGTGAGCAGTTCTTC. Protein product: CASSITGGGEQFF.

The rearrangement links TRBV6-5 to TRBJ2-1; D perhaps matches TRBD1 (5 bases). The CDR3 sequence is 13 residues long. In germline, CDR1 is MNHEY, CDR2 SVGAGI. Trimming cost V 6 bases and J 6 bases, with 12 bases left between them. The CDR3 reads CASSAGWGNEQFF. The DNA for the CDR3 is TGTGCCAGCAGCGCAGGGTGGGGCAATGAGCAGTTCTTC.

The chain couples TRBV7-9 to TRBJ1-2; D not resolved. Trimming removed 0 bases at V and 4 bases at J, with 15 bases between. Germline CDR1 reads SEHNR; CDR2 reads FQNEAQ (reference sequence). This CDR3 comprises 16 residues. The CDR3 DNA reads as TGTGCCAGCAGCTTAGCTCGTGAGGGAGGCAGCTATGGCTACACCTTC. As protein: CASSLAREGGSYGYTF. Full variable domain (outside the CDR3, taken from reference TRBV7-9 and TRBJ1-2): DTGVSQNPRHKITKRGQNVTFRCDPISEHNRLYWYRQTLGQGPEFLTYFQNEAQLEKSRLLSDRFSAERPKGSFSTLEIQRTEQGDSAMYLCASSLAREGGSYGYTFGSGTRLTVV.

The chain couples TRBV6-5 to TRBJ2-7; D is possibly TRBD1 (6 bases). Germline V lookup: CDR1 MNHEY, CDR2 SVGAGI. Trimming took off 6 bases at V and 7 bases at J, with 13 bases between the two ends. The CDR3 loop spans 12 amino acids. This CDR3 is CASREQGREQYF. The CDR3 nucleotides are TGTGCCAGCAGGGAACAGGGACGGGAGCAGTACTTC.

The chain recombines TRBV9 with TRBJ2-7; D is ambiguous. The CDR3 totals 13 residues. The V and J ends lost 0 bases and 2 bases respectively, with 6 bases between them. Germline CDR1 SGDLS, CDR2 YYNGEE. This CDR3 reads CASSVEVPYEQYF. In DNA, the CDR3 is TGTGCCAGCAGCGTAGAGGTCCCCTACGAGCAGTACTTC.

The V and J genes are TRBV7-2 and TRBJ1-6; the D gene is possibly TRBD1 (5 bases). CDR1 is SGHTA, CDR2 FQGNSA, per germline. V gave up 9 bases and J gave up 4 bases, with 16 bases separating them. This CDR3 contains 15 residues. The CDR3 loop is CASGGSLVYNSPLHF. CDR3 coding DNA: TGTGCCAGTGGGGGTTCGTTGGTTTATAATTCACCCCTCCACTTT.

The chain is built from TRBV30 and TRBJ2-3; D unclear. Germline assignment: CDR1 GTSNPN and CDR2 SVGIG (reference sequence). V lost 8 bases and J 4 bases, leaving 13 bases between the germline ends. This CDR3 region has 12 residues. The CDR3 here is CARDGYADTQYF. In DNA, the CDR3 is TGTGCCCGAGACGGTTACGCAGATACGCAGTATTTT.

This clone was detected only once. The chain employs TRBV29-1 and TRBJ1-3; D ambiguous. Trimming left V 2 bases short and J 2 bases short, with 10 bases between. The CDR3 totals 14 residues. Germline V gene sequence: CDR1 SQVTM, CDR2 ANQGSEA. In DNA form, the CDR3 reads TGCAGCGTTGAACCGGTTTCCCCTGGAAACACCATATATTTT. Translating it yields CSVEPVSPGNTIYF.

V is TRBV6-5 and J is TRBJ2-3, with TRBD2 matching 7 bases. This CDR3 is built from 16 residues. J gave up 8 bases and V 2 bases, and 13 bases lay outside the gene matches. CDR1 MNHEY and CDR2 SVGAGI come from the germline V gene. The CDR3 loop is CASSYGSGAYTGTQYF. In DNA, the CDR3 is TGTGCCAGCAGTTACGGAAGCGGGGCCTACACTGGTACGCAGTATTTT.

This clone occurred a few times. The sample has other DNA sequences that encode this CDR3 too. The chain links TRBV9 to TRBJ2-1; no reliable D call. From germline, CDR1 is SGDLS and CDR2 YYNGEE. Trimming stripped 1 base from V and 4 bases from J, with 6 bases between. There are 13 residues in the CDR3. The CDR3 nucleotides are TGTGCCAGCAGCGTATGGGGTTACAATGAGCAGTTCTTC. Residues: CASSVWGYNEQFF.

The chain carries TRBV2 and TRBJ1-5; 10 nucleotides agree with TRBD1. V was clipped by 3 bases and J by 7 bases; unmatched bases: 9. The CDR3 is 16 amino acids. Germline V gene sequence: CDR1 SNHLY, CDR2 FYNNEI. The DNA for the CDR3 is TGTGCCAGCAGTGAGACAGGGGGCGGATGGGGACAGCCCCAGCATTTT. Translating gives CASSETGGGWGQPQHF.

The chain combines TRBV10-3 with TRBJ2-2; D remains unclear. In germline, CDR1 is ENHRY, CDR2 SYGVKD. This CDR3 contains 12 residues. The V end was cut by 6 bases, the J end by 3 bases, with 5 bases between. The CDR3 DNA reads TGTGCCATCAGGATTTACACCGGGGAGCTGTTTTTT. Translating gives CAIRIYTGELFF.

This chain connects TRBV28 to TRBJ2-3, with unresolved D. Deletions cut 2 bases from V and 2 bases from J, with 11 bases between. This CDR3 spans 15 amino acids. Germline CDR1 and CDR2: MDHEN and SYDVKM. The CDR3 nucleotides are TGTGCCAGCAGTTTAATGACGACCTACACAGATACGCAGTATTTT. It specifies CASSLMTTYTDTQYF.

V usage is TRBV19 and J usage is TRBJ1-1; 7 bases are a match to TRBD1. V gave up 6 bases and J gave up 5 bases; unmatched junction bases: 9. This CDR3 has 14 residues. Germline V CDR1 and CDR2: LNHDA, SQIVND (reference sequence). The CDR3 nucleotides read TGTGCCAGTAGCCTCGGACAGGCGAGTACTGAAGCTTTCTTT. As protein: CASSLGQASTEAFF.

The chain links TRBV6-5 to TRBJ2-3; D not certain. The CDR3 length is 13 residues. V lost 0 bases and J 4 bases, leaving 5 bases between the germline ends. Germline V gene data show CDR1 as MNHEY and CDR2 as SVGAGI. CDR3 DNA sequence: TGTGCCAGCAGTTACTCGTTTTCAGATACGCAGTATTTT. It codes for CASSYSFSDTQYF.

The chain couples TRBV27 to TRBJ1-1; 9 bases are a match to TRBD1. CDR1 is MNHEY, CDR2 SMNVEV, per germline (reference sequence). This CDR3 spans 15 amino acids. With 1 base clipped from V and 3 bases from J, the junction kept 3 bases outside the gene matches. In DNA, the CDR3 is TGTGCCAGCAGTTTATGGGGACAGGGAGACACTGAAGCTTTCTTT. Translating it yields CASSLWGQGDTEAFF.

The chain recombines TRBV27 with TRBJ2-1; D may match TRBD1 or TRBD2 (5 bases each). Trimming stripped 3 bases from V and 2 bases from J, with 11 bases between. The CDR3 contains 15 residues. Germline CDR1 is MNHEY and CDR2 is SMNVEV (reference sequence). CDR3 DNA: TGTGCCAGCAGTTTTGTCCAGGGACCCTACAATGAGCAGTTCTTC. Its protein product is CASSFVQGPYNEQFF.

The J gene is TRBJ1-3, the V gene TRBV2; D is ambiguous. CDR3 size: 13 residues. Trimming took 4 bases from V and 6 from J, leaving 10 bases between them. The germline V gene encodes CDR1 SNHLY and CDR2 FYNNEI. The CDR3 here is CASSGTVENTIYF. The DNA for the CDR3 is TGTGCCAGCAGTGGAACGGTGGAAAACACCATATATTTT.

The genes are TRBV7-8 and TRBJ2-7; 8 bases fit TRBD2. CDR1 and CDR2 (germline): SGHVS, FQNEAQ. The V segment lost 6 bases and the J segment 5 bases; nucleotides outside the gene matches: 9. The CDR3 runs to 14 residues. CDR3 residues: CASRQSGGGHEQYF. The CDR3 DNA sequence: TGTGCCAGCAGACAATCGGGGGGGGGCCACGAGCAGTACTTC.

This clone was counted between two and nine times. The chain recombines TRBV10-1 with TRBJ2-1, with 13 bases aligning to TRBD2. Germline CDR1 WNHNN, CDR2 SYGVQD (reference sequence). The trim removed 5 bases at V and 4 bases at J, leaving 2 bases unmatched. This CDR3 has 15 amino acids. CDR3 residues: CASSPLAGGYNEQFF. In DNA form, the CDR3 reads TGCGCCAGCAGTCCACTAGCGGGAGGGTACAATGAGCAGTTCTTC.